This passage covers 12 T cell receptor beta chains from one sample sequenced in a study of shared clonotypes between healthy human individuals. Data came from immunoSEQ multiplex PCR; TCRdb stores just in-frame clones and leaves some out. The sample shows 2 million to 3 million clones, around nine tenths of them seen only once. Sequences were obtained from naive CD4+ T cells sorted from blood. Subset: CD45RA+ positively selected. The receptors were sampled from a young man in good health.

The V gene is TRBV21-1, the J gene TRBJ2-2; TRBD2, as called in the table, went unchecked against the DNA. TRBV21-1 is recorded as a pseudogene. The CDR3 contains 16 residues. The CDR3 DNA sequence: TGTGCCAGCAGTTCGGGACTAGCGGGAGAGGCCGGGGAGCTGTTTTTT. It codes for CASSSGLAGEAGELFF.

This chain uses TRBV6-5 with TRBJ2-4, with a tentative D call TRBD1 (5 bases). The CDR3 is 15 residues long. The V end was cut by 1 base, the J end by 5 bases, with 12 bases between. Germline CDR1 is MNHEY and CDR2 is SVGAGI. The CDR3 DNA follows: TGTGCCAGCAGTTACTTTGGCAGGGCGGAAAACATTCAGTACTTC. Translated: CASSYFGRAENIQYF.

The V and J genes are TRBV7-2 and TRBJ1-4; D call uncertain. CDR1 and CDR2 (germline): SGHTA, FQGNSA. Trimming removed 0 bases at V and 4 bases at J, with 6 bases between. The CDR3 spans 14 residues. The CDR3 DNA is TGTGCCAGCAGCTTAGCGCCCAATAATGAAAAACTGTTTTTT. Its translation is CASSLAPNNEKLFF.

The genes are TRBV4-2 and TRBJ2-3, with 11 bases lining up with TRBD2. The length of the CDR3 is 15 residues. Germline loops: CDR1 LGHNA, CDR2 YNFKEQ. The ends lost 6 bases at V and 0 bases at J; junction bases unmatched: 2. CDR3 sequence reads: CASRGTSGSTDTQYF. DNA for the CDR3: TGTGCCAGCAGAGGGACTAGCGGCAGCACAGATACGCAGTATTTT.

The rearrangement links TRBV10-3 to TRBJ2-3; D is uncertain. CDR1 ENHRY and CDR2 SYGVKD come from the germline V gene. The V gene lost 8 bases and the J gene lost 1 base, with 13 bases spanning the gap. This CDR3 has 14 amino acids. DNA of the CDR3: TGTGCCATCGCCGGCGGTTTCGGCACAGATACGCAGTATTTT. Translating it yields CAIAGGFGTDTQYF.

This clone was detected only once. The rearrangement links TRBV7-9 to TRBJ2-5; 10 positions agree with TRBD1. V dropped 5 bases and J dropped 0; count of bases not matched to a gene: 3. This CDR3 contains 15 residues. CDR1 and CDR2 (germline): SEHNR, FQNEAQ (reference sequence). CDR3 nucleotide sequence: TGTGCCAGCAGCCCGACAGGGGGCCACCAAGAGACCCAGTACTTC. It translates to CASSPTGGHQETQYF.

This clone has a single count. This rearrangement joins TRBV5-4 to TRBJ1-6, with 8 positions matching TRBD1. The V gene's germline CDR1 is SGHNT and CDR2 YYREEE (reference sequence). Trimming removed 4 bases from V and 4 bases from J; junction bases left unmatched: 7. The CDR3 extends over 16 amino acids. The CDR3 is CASSLRGDRYNSPLHF. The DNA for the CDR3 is TGTGCCAGCAGCCTCCGTGGGGACAGGTATAATTCACCCCTCCACTTT.

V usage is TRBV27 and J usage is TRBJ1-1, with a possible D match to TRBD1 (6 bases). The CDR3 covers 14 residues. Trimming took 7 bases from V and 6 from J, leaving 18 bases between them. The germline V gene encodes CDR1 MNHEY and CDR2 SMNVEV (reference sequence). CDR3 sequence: CASNRDLGDAEAFF. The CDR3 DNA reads TGTGCCAGCAACAGGGACTTAGGGGACGCTGAAGCTTTCTTT.

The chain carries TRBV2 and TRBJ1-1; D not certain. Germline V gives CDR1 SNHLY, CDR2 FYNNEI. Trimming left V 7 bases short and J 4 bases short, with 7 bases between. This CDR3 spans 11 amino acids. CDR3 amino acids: CASKGSTEAFF. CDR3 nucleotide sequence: TGTGCCAGCAAGGGTTCCACTGAAGCTTTCTTT.

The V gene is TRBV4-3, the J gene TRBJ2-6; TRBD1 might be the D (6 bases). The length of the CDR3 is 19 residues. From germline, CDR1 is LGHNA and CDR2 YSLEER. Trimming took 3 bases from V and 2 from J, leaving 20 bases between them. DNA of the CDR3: TGCGCCAGCAGCCAGACCTGGTTGGGGGCGAATACTGGGGCCAACGTCCTGACTTTC. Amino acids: CASSQTWLGANTGANVLTF.

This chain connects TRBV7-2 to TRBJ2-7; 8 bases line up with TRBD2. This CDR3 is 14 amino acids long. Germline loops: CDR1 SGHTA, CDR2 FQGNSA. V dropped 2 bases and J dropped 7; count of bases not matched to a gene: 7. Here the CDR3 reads CASSLMSLAGEQYF. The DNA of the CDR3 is TGTGCCAGCAGCTTAATGAGCCTAGCGGGTGAGCAGTACTTC. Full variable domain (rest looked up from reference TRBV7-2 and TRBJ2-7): GAGVSQSPSNKVTEKGKDVELRCDPISGHTALYWYRQSLGQGLEFLIYFQGNSAPDKSGLPSDRFSAERTGGSVSTLTIQRTQQEDSAVYLCASSLMSLAGEQYFGPGTRLTVT.

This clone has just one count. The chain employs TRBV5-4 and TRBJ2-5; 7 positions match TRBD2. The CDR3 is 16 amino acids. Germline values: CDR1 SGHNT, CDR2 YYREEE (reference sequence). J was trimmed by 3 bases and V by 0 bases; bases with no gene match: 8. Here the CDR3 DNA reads TGTGCCAGCAGCTTGGCCCCGGGGAGGGCGGAAGAGACCCAGTACTTC. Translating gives CASSLAPGRAEETQYF.